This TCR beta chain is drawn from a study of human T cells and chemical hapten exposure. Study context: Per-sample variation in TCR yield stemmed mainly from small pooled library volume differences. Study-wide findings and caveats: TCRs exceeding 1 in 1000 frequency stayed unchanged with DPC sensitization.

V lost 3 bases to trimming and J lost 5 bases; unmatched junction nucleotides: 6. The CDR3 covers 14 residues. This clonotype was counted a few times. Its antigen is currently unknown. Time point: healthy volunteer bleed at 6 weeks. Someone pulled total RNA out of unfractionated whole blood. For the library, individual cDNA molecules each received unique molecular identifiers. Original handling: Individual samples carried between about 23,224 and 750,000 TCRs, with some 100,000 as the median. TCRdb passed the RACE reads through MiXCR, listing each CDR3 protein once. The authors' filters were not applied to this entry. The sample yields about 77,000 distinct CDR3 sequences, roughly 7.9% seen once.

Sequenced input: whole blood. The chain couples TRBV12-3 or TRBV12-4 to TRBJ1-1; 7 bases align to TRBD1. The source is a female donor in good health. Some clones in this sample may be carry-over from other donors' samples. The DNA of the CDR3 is TGTGCCAGCAGTTTGAGAGGGGGCGCGACTGAAGCTTTCTTT. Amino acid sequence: CASSLRGGATEAFF.